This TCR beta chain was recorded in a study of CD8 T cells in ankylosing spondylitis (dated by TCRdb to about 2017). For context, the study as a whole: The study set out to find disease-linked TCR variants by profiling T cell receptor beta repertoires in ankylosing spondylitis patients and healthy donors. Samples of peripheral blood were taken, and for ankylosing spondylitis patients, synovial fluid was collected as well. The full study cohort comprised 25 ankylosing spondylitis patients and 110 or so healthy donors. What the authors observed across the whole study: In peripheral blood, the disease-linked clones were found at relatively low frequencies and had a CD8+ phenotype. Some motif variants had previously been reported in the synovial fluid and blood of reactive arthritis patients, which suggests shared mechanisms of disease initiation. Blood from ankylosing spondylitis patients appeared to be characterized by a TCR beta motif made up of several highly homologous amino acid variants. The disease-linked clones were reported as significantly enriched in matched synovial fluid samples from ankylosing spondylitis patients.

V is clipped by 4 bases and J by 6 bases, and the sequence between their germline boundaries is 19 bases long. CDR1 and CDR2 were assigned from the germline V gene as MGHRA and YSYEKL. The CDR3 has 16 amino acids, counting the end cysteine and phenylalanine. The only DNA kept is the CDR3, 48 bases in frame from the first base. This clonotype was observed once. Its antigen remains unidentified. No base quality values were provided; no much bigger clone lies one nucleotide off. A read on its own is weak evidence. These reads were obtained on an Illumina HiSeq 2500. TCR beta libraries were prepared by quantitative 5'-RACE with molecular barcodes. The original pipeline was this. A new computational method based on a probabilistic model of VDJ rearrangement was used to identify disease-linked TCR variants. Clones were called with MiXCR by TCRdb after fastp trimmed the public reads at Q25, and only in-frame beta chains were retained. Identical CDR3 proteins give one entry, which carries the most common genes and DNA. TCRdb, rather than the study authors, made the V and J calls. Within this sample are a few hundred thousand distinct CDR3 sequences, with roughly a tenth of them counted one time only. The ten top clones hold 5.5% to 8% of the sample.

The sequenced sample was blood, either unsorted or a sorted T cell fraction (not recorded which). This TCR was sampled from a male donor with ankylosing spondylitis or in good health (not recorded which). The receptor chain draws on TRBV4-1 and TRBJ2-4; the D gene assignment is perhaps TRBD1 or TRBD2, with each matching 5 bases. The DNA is TGCGCCAGCAGCCCCTGGGGGTTGGGACGGGGAAACATTCAGTACTTC. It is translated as CASSPWGLGRGNIQYF.